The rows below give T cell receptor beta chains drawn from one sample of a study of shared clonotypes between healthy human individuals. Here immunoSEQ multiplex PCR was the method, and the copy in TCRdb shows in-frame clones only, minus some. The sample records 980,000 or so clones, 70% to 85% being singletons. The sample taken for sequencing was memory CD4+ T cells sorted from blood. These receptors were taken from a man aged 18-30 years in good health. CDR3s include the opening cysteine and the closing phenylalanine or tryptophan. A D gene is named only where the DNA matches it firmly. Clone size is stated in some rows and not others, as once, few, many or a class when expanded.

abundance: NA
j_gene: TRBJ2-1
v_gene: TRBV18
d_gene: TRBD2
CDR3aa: CASSPASGSRDEQFF
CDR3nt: TGTGCCAGCTCACCGGCTAGCGGGAGTCGGGATGAGCAGTTCTTC

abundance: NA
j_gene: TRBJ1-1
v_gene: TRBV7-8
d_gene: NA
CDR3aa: CASSLVGFTEAFF
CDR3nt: TGTGCCAGCAGCTTAGTGGGGTTCACTGAAGCTTTCTTT

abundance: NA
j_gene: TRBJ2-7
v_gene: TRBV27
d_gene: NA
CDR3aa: CASSLRASYEQYF
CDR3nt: TGTGCCAGCAGTCTCAGGGCATCCTACGAGCAGTACTTC

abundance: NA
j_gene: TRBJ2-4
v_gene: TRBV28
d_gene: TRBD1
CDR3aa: CASKDRVAKNIQYF
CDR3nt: TGTGCCAGCAAAGACAGGGTAGCCAAAAACATTCAGTACTTC

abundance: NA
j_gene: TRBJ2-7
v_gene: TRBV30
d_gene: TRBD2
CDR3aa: CAWVAGGLGEQYF
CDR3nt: TGTGCCTGGGTAGCGGGAGGATTAGGAGAGCAGTACTTC

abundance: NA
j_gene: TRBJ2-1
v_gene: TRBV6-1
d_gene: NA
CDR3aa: CASSMGRGLEQFF
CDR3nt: TGTGCCAGCAGTATGGGGCGGGGCCTAGAGCAGTTCTTC

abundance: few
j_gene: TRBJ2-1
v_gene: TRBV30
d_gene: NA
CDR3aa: CAGSSYNEQFF
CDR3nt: TGTGCCGGGAGCTCCTACAATGAGCAGTTCTTC

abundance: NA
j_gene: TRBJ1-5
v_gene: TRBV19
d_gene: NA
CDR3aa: CASRQANQPQHF
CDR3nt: TGTGCCAGTCGACAGGCCAATCAGCCCCAGCATTTT

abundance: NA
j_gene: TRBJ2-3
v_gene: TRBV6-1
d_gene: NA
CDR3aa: CASSEFLGGTDTQYF
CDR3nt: TGTGCCAGCAGTGAATTTCTGGGTGGGACAGATACGCAGTATTTT

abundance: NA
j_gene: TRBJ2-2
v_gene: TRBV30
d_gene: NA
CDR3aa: CAWSRTGKGVKDTGELFF
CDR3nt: TGTGCCTGGAGTCGAACAGGGAAAGGTGTAAAGGACACCGGGGAGCTGTTTTTT

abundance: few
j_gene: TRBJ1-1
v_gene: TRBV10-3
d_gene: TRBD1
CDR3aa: CAIRTGNTEAFF
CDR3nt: TGTGCCATTAGGACAGGGAACACTGAAGCTTTCTTT

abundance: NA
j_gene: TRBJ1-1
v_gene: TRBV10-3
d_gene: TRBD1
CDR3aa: CATGQGAFISEAFF
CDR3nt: TGTGCCACCGGACAGGGGGCCTTTATCTCTGAAGCTTTCTTT

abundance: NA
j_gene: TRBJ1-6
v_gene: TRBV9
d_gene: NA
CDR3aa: CASSPSTDSPLHF
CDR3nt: TGTGCCAGCAGCCCCTCTACGGATTCACCCCTCCACTTT

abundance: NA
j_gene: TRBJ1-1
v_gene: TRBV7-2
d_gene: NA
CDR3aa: CASSLVGTPEAFF
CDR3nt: TGTGCCAGCAGCTTAGTAGGGACGCCTGAAGCTTTCTTT

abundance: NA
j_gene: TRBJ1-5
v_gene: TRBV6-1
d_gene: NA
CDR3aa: CASASRSNQPQHF
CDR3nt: TGTGCCAGCGCAAGCCGCAGCAATCAGCCCCAGCATTTT

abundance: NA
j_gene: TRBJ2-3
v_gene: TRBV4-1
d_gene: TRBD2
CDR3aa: CASSQGAGGTDTQYF
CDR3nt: TGCGCCAGCAGCCAAGGAGCGGGGGGCACAGATACGCAGTATTTT

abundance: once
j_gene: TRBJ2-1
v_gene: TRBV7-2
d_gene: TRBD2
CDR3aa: CASSHSGGASNEQFF
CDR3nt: TGTGCCAGCAGCCATAGCGGGGGGGCATCCAATGAGCAGTTCTTC

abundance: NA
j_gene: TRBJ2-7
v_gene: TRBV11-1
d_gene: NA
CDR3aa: CASSFHRDFASYEQYF
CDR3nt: TGTGCCAGCAGCTTCCACCGGGACTTCGCCTCCTACGAGCAGTACTTC

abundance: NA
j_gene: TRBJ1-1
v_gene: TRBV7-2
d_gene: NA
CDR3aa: CASSLENTAFF
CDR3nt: TGTGCCAGCAGCTTAGAAAACACGGCTTTCTTT

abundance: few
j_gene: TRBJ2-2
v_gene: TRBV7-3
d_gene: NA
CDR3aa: CASSLGTRELFF
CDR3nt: TGTGCCAGCAGCTTAGGCACGCGGGAGCTGTTTTTT

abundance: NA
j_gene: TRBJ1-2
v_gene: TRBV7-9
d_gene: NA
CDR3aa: CASSLEGLLSTNYGYTF
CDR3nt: TGTGCCAGCAGCTTAGAGGGCCTGCTATCAACTAACTATGGCTACACCTTC

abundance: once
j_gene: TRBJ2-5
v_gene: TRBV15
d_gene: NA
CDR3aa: CATSRGERPGAEETQYF
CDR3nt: TGTGCCACCAGCAGAGGGGAGCGACCCGGGGCCGAAGAGACCCAGTACTTC

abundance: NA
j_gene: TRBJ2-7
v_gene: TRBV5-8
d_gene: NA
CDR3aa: CASSLSWQGQQYF
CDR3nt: TGTGCCAGCAGCTTGTCATGGCAGGGACAGCAGTACTTC

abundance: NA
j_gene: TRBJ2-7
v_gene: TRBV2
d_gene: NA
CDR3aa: CASSDKSAVGSEQYF
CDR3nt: TGTGCCAGCAGTGATAAGTCGGCAGTCGGGAGCGAGCAGTACTTC

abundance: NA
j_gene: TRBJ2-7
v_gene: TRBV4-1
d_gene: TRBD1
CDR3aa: CASSLPTGGIYEQYF
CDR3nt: TGCGCCAGCAGCCTACCGACAGGGGGGATCTACGAGCAGTACTTC

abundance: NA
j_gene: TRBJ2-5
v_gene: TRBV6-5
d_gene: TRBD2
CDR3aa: CASSYRGRAVETQYF
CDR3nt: TGTGCCAGCAGTTATCGCGGGAGGGCCGTAGAGACCCAGTACTTC

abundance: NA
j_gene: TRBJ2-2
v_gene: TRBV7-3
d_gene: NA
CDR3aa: CASSLISGLGTGELFF
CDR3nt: TGTGCCAGCAGCTTAATCTCGGGGTTGGGCACCGGGGAGCTGTTTTTT

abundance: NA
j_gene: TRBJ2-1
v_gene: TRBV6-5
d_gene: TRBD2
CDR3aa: CASSYQAGKYNEQFF
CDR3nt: TGTGCCAGCAGTTACCAAGCGGGGAAATACAATGAGCAGTTCTTC

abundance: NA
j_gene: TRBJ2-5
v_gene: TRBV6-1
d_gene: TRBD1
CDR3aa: CASGTGGRETQYF
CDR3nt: TGTGCCAGCGGGACAGGGGGGAGGGAGACCCAGTACTTC

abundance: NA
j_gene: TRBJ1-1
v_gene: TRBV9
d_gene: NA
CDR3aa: CASSVEEGLNTEAFF
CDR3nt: TGTGCCAGCAGCGTAGAGGAGGGGTTGAACACTGAAGCTTTCTTT

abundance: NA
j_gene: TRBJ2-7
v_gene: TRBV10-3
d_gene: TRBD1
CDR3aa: CAILQGAQYEQYF
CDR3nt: TGTGCCATCTTACAGGGGGCTCAGTACGAGCAGTACTTC

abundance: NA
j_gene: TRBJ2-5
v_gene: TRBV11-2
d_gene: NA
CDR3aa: CASSTGRVAQETQYF
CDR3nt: TGTGCCAGCAGCACGGGACGTGTTGCGCAAGAGACCCAGTACTTC

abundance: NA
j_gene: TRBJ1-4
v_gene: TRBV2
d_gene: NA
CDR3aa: CASNILREKLFF
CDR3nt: TGTGCCAGCAACATACTCCGGGAAAAACTGTTTTTT

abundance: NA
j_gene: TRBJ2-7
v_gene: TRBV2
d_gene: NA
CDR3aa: CASSEKFYEQYF
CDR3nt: TGTGCCAGCAGTGAGAAGTTCTACGAGCAGTACTTC

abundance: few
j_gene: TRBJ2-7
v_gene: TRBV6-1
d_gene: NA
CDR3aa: CASSEGGSRYEQYF
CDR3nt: TGTGCCAGCAGTGAAGGGGGGAGCAGGTACGAGCAGTACTTC

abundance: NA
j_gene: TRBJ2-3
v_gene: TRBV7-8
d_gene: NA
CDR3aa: CASSLVRGAQYF
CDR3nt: TGTGCCAGCAGCTTAGTGCGGGGTGCGCAGTATTTT

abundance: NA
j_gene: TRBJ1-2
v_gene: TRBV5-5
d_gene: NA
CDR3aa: CASSSFGTGNYGYTF
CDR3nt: TGTGCCAGCAGCTCATTCGGGACGGGTAACTATGGCTACACCTTC

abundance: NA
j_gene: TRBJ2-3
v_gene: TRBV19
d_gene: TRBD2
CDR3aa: CASSNAVAGADTQYF
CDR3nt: TGTGCCAGTAGTAACGCGGTAGCGGGGGCAGATACGCAGTATTTT

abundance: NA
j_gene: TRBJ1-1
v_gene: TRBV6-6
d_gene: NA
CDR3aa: CASSYSGQRPEAFF
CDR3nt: TGTGCCAGCAGTTACTCGGGCCAGCGGCCTGAAGCTTTCTTT

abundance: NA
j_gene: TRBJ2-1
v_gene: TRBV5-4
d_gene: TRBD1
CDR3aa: CASSRDRGAYNEQFF
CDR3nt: TGTGCCAGCAGCCGGGACAGGGGTGCCTACAATGAGCAGTTCTTC

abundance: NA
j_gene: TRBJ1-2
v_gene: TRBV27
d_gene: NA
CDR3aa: CASSSEGGPNYGYTF
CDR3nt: TGTGCCAGCAGTTCCGAAGGGGGGCCTAACTATGGCTACACCTTC

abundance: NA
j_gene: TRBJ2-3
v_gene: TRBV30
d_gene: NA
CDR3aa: CAWCRSAPDTQYF
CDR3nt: TGTGCCTGGTGCAGATCCGCTCCCGATACGCAGTATTTT

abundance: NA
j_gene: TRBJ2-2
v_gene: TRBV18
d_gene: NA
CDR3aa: CASSPSNTGELFF
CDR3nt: TGTGCCAGCTCACCATCGAACACCGGGGAGCTGTTTTTT

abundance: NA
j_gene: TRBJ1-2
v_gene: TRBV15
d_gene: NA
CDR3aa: CATSRDLNGRYTF
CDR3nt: TGTGCCACCAGCAGAGATTTAAACGGGCGCTACACCTTC

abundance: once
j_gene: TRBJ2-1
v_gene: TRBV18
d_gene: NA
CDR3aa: CASSPGLGDEQFF
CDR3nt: TGTGCCAGCTCACCAGGATTAGGCGATGAGCAGTTCTTC

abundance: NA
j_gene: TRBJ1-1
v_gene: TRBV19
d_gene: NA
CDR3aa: CASSTPGGAGLKAFF
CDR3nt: TGTGCCAGTAGTACCCCCGGGGGCGCGGGTTTGAAAGCTTTCTTT

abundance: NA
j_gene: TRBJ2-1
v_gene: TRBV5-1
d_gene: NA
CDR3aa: CASSPTSLREQFF
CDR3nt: TGCGCCAGCAGCCCAACTAGCCTAAGAGAGCAGTTCTTC

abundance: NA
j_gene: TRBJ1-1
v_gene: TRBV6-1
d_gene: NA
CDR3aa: CASSGTQNTEAFF
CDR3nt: TGTGCCAGCAGTGGTACACAGAACACTGAAGCTTTCTTT

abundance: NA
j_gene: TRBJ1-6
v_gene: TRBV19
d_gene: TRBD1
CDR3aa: CASRTDRANSPLHF
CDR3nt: TGTGCCAGTAGGACCGACAGGGCAAATTCACCCCTCCACTTT

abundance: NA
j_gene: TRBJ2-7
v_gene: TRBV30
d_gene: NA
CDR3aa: CAWGQSSYEQYF
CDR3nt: TGTGCCTGGGGACAAAGTTCCTACGAGCAGTACTTC

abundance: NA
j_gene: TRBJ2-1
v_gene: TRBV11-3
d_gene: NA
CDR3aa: CASSLTFGNEQFF
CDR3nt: TGTGCCAGCAGCTTAACTTTCGGCAATGAGCAGTTCTTC

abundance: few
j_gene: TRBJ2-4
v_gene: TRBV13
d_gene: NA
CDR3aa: CASSFGTVGNIQYF
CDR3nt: TGTGCCAGCAGCTTTGGGACCGTAGGAAACATTCAGTACTTC

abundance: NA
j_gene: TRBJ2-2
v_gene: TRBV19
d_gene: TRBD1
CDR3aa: CASEGQANTGELFF
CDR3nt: TGTGCCAGTGAGGGACAGGCGAACACCGGGGAGCTGTTTTTT